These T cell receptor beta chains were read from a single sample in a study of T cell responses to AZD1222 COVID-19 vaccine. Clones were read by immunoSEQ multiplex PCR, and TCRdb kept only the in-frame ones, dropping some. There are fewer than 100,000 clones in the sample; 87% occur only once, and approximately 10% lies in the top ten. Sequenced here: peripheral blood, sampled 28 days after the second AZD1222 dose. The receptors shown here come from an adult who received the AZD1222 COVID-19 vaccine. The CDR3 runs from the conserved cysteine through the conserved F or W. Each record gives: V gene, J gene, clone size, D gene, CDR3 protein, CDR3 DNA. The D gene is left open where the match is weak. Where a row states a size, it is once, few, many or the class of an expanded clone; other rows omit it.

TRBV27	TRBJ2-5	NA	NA	CASSLWIVETQYF	TGTGCCAGCAGTTTATGGATCGTAGAGACCCAGTACTTC
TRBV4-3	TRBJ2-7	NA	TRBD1	CASSQSRDRVEQYF	TGCGCCAGCAGCCAGTCCCGGGACAGGGTTGAGCAGTACTTC
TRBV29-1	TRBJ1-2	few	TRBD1	CSVPTYDRTGEDGYTF	TGCAGCGTCCCTACATATGATCGGACAGGGGAAGACGGCTACACCTTC
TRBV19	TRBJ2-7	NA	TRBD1	CASSIGTGGSYEQYF	TGTGCCAGTAGTATCGGGACAGGGGGCTCCTACGAGCAGTACTTC
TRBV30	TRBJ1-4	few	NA	CAWSGVGEKLFF	TGTGCCTGGAGCGGGGTGGGGGAAAAACTGTTTTTT
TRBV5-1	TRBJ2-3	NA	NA	CASSPVGGLSDTQYF	TGCGCCAGCAGCCCGGTGGGCGGACTCAGCGATACGCAGTATTTT
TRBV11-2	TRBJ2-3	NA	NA	CASSSFRLGVYTDTQYF	TGTGCCAGCAGCTCCTTTCGGTTGGGTGTTTACACAGATACGCAGTATTTT
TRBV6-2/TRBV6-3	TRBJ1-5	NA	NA	CASSYPGTWQPQHF	TGTGCCAGCAGTTACCCGGGGACGTGGCAGCCCCAGCATTTT
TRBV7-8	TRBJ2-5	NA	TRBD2	CASSFRAPGGETQYF	TGTGCCAGCAGCTTCCGGGCGCCGGGGGGAGAGACCCAGTACTTC
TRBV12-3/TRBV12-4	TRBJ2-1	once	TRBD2	CAAGGDYEQFF	TGTGCCGCCGGGGGGGACTATGAGCAGTTCTTC
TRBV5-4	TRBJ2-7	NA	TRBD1	CASSTPDRGLYEQYF	TGTGCCAGCAGCACGCCCGACAGGGGGCTCTACGAGCAGTACTTC
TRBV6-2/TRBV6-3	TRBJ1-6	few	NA	CASSRYSVGARNSPLHF	TGTGCCAGCAGCCGATATAGCGTGGGGGCGAGGAATTCACCCCTCCACTTT
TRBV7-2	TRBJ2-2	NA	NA	CASSLVGVKTGELFF	TGTGCCAGCAGCTTAGTGGGGGTAAAAACCGGGGAGCTGTTTTTT
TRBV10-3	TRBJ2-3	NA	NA	CAISPPSGGPDTQYF	TGTGCCATCAGTCCGCCCTCCGGGGGACCAGATACGCAGTATTTT
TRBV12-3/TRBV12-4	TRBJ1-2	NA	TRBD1	CASSPDRVGGYTF	TGTGCCAGCAGCCCCGACAGGGTCGGCGGCTACACCTTC
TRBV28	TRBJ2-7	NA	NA	CASTPAAMSYEQYF	TGTGCCAGCACCCCAGCGGCGATGTCCTACGAGCAGTACTTC
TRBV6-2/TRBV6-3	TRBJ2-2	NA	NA	CASSPRDRTGELFF	TGTGCCAGCAGTCCCCGAGACAGAACCGGGGAGCTGTTTTTT
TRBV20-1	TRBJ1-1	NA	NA	CSASWRVSTEAFF	TGCAGTGCTAGTTGGAGGGTAAGCACTGAAGCTTTCTTT
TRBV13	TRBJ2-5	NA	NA	CASSLFPGQGLQETQYF	TGTGCCAGCAGCTTATTCCCCGGGCAGGGCCTTCAAGAGACCCAGTACTTC
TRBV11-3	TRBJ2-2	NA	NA	CASSLEGTLGTGELFF	TGTGCCAGCAGCTTAGAAGGGACCCTGGGGACCGGGGAGCTGTTTTTT
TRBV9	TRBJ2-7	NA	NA	CASSVGDTYEQYF	TGTGCCAGCAGCGTAGGAGACACCTACGAGCAGTACTTC
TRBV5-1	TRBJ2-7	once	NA	CASRQEGYEQYF	TGCGCCAGCAGACAGGAGGGCTACGAGCAGTACTTC
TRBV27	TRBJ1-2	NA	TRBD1	CASSWGQGYYGYTF	TGTGCCAGCAGTTGGGGACAGGGGTACTATGGCTACACCTTC
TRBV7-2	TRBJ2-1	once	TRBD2	CASSLAGLAGYNEQFF	TGTGCCAGCAGCTTAGCGGGACTAGCGGGGTACAATGAGCAGTTCTTC
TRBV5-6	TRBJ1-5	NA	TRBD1	CASSPDRGSNQPQHF	TGTGCCAGCAGCCCGGACAGGGGGTCCAATCAGCCCCAGCATTTT
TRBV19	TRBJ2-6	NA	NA	CASSPRGGQGHSGANVLTF	TGTGCCAGTAGCCCTAGGGGCGGGCAGGGGCACTCTGGGGCCAACGTCCTGACTTTC
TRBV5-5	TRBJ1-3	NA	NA	CASSLAGGSSGNTIYF	TGTGCCAGCAGCTTGGCCGGGGGGAGCTCTGGAAACACCATATATTTT
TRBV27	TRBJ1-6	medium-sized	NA	CASSLSGGSSYNSPLHF	TGTGCCAGCAGTTTATCGGGCGGGAGCTCCTATAATTCACCCCTCCACTTT
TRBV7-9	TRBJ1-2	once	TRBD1	CASSGLGDREDGYTF	TGTGCCAGCAGCGGCTTAGGGGACAGAGAGGATGGCTACACCTTC
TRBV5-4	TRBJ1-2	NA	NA	CASSSSGGQYGYTF	TGTGCCAGCAGCTCCTCCGGGGGGCAATATGGCTACACCTTC
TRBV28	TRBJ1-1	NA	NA	CASSLSGGRTEAFF	TGTGCCAGCAGTTTATCCGGGGGAAGAACTGAAGCTTTCTTT
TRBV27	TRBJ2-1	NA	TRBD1	CASSFGTGYNEQFF	TGTGCCAGCAGTTTTGGGACAGGGTACAATGAGCAGTTCTTC